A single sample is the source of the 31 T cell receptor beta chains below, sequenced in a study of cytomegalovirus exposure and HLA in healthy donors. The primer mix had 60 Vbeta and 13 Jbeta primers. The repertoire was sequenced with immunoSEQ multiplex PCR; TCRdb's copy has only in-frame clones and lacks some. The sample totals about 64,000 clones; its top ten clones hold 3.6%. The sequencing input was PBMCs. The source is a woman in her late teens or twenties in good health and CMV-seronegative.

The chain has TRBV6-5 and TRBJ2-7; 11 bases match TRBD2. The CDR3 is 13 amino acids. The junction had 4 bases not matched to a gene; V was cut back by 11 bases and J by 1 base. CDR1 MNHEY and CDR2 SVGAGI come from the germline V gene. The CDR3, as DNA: TGTGCCTCGATAGCGGGAGGGTCCTACGAGCAGTACTTC. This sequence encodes CASIAGGSYEQYF.

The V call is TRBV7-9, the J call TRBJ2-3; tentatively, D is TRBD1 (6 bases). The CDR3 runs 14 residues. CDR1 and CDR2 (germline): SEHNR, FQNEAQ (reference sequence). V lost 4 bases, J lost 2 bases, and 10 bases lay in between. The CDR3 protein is CASSSLGATDTQYF. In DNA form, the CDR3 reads TGTGCCAGCAGCTCCCTGGGGGCCACAGATACGCAGTATTTT.

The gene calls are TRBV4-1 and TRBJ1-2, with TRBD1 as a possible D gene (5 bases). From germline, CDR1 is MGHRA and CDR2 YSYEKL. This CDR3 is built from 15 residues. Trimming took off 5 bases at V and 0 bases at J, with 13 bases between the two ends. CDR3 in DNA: TGCGCCAGCAGCGCTACCGACAGATCTAACTATGGCTACACCTTC. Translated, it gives CASSATDRSNYGYTF.

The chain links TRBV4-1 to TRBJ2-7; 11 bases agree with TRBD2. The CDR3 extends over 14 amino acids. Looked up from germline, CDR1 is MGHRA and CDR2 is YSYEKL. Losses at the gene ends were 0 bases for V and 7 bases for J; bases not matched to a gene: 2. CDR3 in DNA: TGCGCCAGCAGCCAAGAGACTAGCGGGGTGGAGCAGTACTTC. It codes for CASSQETSGVEQYF.

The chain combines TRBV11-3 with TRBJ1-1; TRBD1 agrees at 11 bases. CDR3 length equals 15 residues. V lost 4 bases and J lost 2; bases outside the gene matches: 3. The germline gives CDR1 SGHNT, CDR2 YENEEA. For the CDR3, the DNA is TGTGCCAGCAGCTCCCGGACAGGGGGCAACACTGAAGCTTTCTTT. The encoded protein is CASSSRTGGNTEAFF.

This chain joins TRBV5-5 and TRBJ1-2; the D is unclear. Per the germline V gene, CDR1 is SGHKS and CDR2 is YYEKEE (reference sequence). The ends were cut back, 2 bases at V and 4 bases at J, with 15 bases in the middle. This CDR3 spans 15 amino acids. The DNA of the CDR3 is TGTGCCAGCAGCTTCCTTCAGACAACTCCCTATGGCTACACCTTC. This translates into CASSFLQTTPYGYTF. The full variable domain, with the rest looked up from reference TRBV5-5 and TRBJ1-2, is DAGVTQSPTHLIKTRGQQVTLRCSPISGHKSVSWYQQVLGQGPQFIFQYYEKEERGRGNFPDRFSARQFPNYSSELNVNALLLGDSALYLCASSFLQTTPYGYTFGSGTRLTVV.

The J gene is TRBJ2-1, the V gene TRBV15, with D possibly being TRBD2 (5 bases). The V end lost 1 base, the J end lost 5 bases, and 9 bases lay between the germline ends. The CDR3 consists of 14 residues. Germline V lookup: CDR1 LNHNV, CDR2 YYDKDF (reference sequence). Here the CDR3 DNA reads TGTGCCACCAGCAGAGCTGGAGGCGACAATGAGCAGTTCTTC. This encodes CATSRAGGDNEQFF. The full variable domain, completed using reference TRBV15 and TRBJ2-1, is DAMVIQNPRYQVTQFGKPVTLSCSQTLNHNVMYWYQQKSSQAPKLLFHYYDKDFNNEADTPDNFQSRRPNTSFCFLDIRSPGLGDTAMYLCATSRAGGDNEQFFGPGTRLTVL.

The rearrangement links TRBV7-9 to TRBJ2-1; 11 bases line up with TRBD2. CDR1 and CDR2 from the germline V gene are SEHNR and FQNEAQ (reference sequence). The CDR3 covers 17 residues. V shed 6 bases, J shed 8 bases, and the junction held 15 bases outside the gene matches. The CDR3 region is CASSPEGSGRAGDEQFF. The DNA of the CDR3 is TGTGCCAGCAGTCCCGAGGGTAGCGGGAGGGCCGGGGATGAGCAGTTCTTC.

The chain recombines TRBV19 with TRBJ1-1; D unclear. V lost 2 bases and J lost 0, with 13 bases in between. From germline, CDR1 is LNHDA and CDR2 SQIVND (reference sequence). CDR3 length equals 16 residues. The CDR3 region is CASSIPQVTLNTEAFF. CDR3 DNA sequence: TGTGCCAGTAGTATACCCCAAGTGACATTGAACACTGAAGCTTTCTTT.

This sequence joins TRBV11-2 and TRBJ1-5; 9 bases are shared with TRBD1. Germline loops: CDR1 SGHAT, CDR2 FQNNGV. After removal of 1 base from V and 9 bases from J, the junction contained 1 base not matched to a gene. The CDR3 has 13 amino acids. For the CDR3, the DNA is TGTGCCAGCAGCTTAGTGGACAGGGGGCCCCAGCATTTT. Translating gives CASSLVDRGPQHF.

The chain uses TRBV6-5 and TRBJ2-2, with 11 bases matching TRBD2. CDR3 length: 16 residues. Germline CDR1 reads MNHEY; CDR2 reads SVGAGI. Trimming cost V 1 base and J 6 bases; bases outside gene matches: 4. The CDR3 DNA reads TGTGCCAGCAGTTACTTTAGCGGGGGGGCCTCCGGGGAGCTGTTTTTT. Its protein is CASSYFSGGASGELFF.

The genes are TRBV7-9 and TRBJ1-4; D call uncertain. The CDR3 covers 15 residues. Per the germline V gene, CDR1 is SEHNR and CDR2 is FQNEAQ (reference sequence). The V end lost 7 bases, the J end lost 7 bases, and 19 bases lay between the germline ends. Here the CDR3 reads CASTRTWERTEKLFF. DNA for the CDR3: TGTGCCAGCACCCGAACCTGGGAGAGGACTGAAAAACTGTTTTTT.

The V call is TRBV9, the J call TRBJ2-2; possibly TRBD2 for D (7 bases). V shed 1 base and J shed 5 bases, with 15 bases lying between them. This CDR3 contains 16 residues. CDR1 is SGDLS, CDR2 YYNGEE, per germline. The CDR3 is CASSVMEGGRTGELFF. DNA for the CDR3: TGTGCCAGCAGCGTAATGGAGGGGGGGAGGACCGGGGAGCTGTTTTTT.

The CDR3 DNA is TGTGCCAGCAGCCCCGGGTCAGGGCCCCACGAGCAGTACTTC. Amino acids: CASSPGSGPHEQYF. This chain links TRBV5-4 with TRBJ2-7; TRBD1 is a possible D gene (5 bases). The germline V gene has CDR1 SGHNT and CDR2 YYREEE (reference sequence). The CDR3 totals 14 residues. V was trimmed by 4 bases and J by 5 bases, leaving 16 bases between them.

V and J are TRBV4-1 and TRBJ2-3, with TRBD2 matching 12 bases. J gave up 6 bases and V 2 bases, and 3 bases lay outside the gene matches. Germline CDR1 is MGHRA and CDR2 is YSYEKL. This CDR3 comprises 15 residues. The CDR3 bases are TGCGCCAGCAGCCAATGGGGACTAGCGGGTGATACGCAGTATTTT. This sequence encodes CASSQWGLAGDTQYF.

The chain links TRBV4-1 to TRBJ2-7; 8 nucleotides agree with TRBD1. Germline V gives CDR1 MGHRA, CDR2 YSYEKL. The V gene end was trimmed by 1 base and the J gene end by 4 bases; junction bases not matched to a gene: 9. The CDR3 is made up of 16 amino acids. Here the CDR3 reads CASSQVPGTGVYEQYF. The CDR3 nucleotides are TGCGCCAGCAGCCAAGTCCCCGGGACAGGAGTTTACGAGCAGTACTTC.

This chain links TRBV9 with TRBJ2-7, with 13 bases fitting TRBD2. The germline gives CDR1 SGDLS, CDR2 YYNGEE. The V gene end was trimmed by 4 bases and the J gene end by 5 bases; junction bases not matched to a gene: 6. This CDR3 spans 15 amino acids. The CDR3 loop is CASSIGLAGVNEQYF. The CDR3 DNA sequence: TGTGCCAGCAGCATCGGACTAGCGGGAGTGAACGAGCAGTACTTC.

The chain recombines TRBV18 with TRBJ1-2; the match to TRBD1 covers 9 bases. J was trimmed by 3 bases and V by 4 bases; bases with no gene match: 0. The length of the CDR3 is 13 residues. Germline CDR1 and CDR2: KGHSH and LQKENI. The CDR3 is CASSRQGDYGYTF. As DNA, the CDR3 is TGTGCCAGCTCACGACAGGGGGACTATGGCTACACCTTC. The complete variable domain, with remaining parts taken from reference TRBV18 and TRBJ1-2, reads NAGVMQNPRHLVRRRGQEARLRCSPMKGHSHVYWYRQLPEEGLKFMVYLQKENIIDESGMPKERFSAEFPKEGPSILRIQQVVRGDSAAYFCASSRQGDYGYTFGSGTRLTVV.

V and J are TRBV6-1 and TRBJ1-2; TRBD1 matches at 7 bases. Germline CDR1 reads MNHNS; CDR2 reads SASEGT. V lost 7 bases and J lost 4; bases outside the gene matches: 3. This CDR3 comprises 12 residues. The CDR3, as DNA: TGTGCCAGCAAGGGGGCGAGCTATGGCTACACCTTC. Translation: CASKGASYGYTF.

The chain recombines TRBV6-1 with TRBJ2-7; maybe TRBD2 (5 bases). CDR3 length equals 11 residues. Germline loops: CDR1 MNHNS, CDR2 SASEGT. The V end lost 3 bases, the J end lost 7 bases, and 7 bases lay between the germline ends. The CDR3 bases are TGTGCCAGCAGTGACAAGCGGGAGCAGTACTTC. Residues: CASSDKREQYF.

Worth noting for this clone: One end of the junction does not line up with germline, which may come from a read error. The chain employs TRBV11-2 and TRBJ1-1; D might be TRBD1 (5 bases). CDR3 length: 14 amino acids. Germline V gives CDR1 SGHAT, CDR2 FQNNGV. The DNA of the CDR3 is TGTGCCAACAGCTTAATGACGGGGGGGACTGAAGCTTTCTTT. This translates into CANSLMTGGTEAFF.

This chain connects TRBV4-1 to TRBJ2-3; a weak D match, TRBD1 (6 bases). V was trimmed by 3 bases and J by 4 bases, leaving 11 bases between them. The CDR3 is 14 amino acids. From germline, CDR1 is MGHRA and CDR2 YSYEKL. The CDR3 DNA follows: TGCGCCAGCAGCCACTGGGGGCGAGCAGATACGCAGTATTTT. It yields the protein CASSHWGRADTQYF.

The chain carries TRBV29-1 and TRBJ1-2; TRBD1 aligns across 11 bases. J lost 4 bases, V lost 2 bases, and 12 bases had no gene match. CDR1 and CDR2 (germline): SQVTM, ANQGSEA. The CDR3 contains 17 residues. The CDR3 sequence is CSVEPTGQGVPGYGYTF. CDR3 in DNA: TGCAGCGTTGAACCCACGGGACAGGGGGTTCCGGGCTATGGCTACACCTTC.

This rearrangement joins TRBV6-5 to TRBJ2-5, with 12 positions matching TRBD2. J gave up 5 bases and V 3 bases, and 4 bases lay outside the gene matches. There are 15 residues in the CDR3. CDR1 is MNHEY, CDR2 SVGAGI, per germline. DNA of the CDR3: TGTGCCAGCAGTTATACTAGCGGGGGGAGGGAGACCCAGTACTTC. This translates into CASSYTSGGRETQYF.

CDR3 protein: CASSPGKGRDEQYF. CDR3 nucleotide sequence: TGTGCCAGCTCGCCAGGAAAAGGGAGGGACGAGCAGTACTTC. The chain uses TRBV18 and TRBJ2-7; 7 bases are a match to TRBD2. The V gene's germline CDR1 is KGHSH and CDR2 LQKENI. The length of the CDR3 is 14 residues. V shed 6 bases, J shed 5 bases, and the junction held 10 bases outside the gene matches.

The CDR3 loop reads CASSATSGTGTGELFF. CDR3 in DNA: TGTGCCAGCAGCGCCACTAGCGGGACTGGCACCGGGGAGCTGTTTTTT. The chain carries TRBV9 and TRBJ2-2, with TRBD2 matching 10 bases. V lost 3 bases, J lost 4 bases, and 6 bases stayed unmatched. Germline V CDR1 and CDR2: SGDLS, YYNGEE. The CDR3 is 16 amino acids. The full variable domain, with the rest looked up from reference TRBV9 and TRBJ2-2, is DSGVTQTPKHLITATGQRVTLRCSPRSGDLSVYWYQQSLDQGLQFLIQYYNGEERAKGNILERFSAQQFPDLHSELNLSSLELGDSALYFCASSATSGTGTGELFFGEGSRLTVL.

The chain's CDR3 is CACSPSLEYQETQYF. CDR3 bases: TGTGCCTGCTCCCCATCCCTCGAGTACCAAGAGACCCAGTACTTC. The J gene is TRBJ2-5, the V gene TRBV30; D ambiguous. This CDR3 is 15 amino acids long. Deletions cut 6 bases from V and 0 bases from J, with 17 bases between. The V gene's germline CDR1 is GTSNPN and CDR2 SVGIG (reference sequence).

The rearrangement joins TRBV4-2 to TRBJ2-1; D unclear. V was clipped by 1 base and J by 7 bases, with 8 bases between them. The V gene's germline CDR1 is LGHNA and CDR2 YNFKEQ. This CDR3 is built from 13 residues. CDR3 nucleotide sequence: TGTGCCAGCAGCCAAGGGAGTAGGAATGAGCAGTTCTTC. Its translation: CASSQGSRNEQFF.

CDR3: CASSTPGEGYTF. In DNA form, the CDR3 reads TGTGCCAGCAGTACGCCAGGGGAGGGCTACACCTTC. This sequence joins TRBV27 and TRBJ1-2; D is perhaps TRBD1 (6 bases). Germline V gene sequence: CDR1 MNHEY, CDR2 SMNVEV (reference sequence). This CDR3 spans 12 amino acids. Trimming shortened V by 5 bases and J by 8 bases, and 12 bases separated the two germline ends.

The CDR3 DNA reads as TGCGCCAGCAGCTTGGGGAGTTTGTTTGAAGAGACCCAGTACTTC. This translates into CASSLGSLFEETQYF. The chain carries TRBV5-1 and TRBJ2-5, with no clear D. Germline assignment: CDR1 SGHRS and CDR2 YFSETQ. V was shortened by 0 bases and J by 3 bases, with 12 bases between the two germline ends. The CDR3 covers 15 residues.

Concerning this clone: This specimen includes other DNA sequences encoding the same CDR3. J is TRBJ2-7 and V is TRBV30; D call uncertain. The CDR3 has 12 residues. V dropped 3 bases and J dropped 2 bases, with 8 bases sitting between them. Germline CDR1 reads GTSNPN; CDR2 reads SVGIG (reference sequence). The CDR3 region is CAWSGSAYEQYF. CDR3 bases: TGTGCCTGGAGCGGTTCCGCCTACGAGCAGTACTTC.